This entry is about one T cell receptor beta chain. The sample belongs to a study of PD-1 blockade in classical Hodgkin lymphoma. CDR1 is SGDLS, CDR2 YYNGEE, per germline. Deletions cut 0 bases from V and 2 bases from J, with 12 bases between. The CDR3 is 15 amino acids. Method: immunoSEQ multiplex PCR; TCRdb's copy keeps in-frame clones and lacks some. The data hold some 17,000 clones, with around nine tenths observed a single time. Time point in this sample: newly diagnosed, previously untreated cHL patient sample. The TCR sequence derives from a human donor with classical Hodgkin lymphoma. The chain uses TRBV9 and TRBJ2-7; D not resolved. Material: peripheral blood mononuclear cells (PBMCs). The DNA for the CDR3 is TGTGCCAGCAGCGTAGAAGGCAGGTCTACCTACGAGCAGTACTTC. Amino acids: CASSVEGRSTYEQYF.